A selection of T cell receptor beta chains follows, all from one sample in a study of T cell changes during pregnancy in multiple sclerosis. TCRdb's copy holds only in-frame clones and misses some; the assay was immunoSEQ multiplex PCR. The sample records 65,000 to 95,000 clones, roughly 91% being singletons. The sample was peripheral blood, taken after pregnancy. The source of these receptors is a female donor in good health, enrolled as a control in a pregnancy study. CDR3s include the opening cysteine and the closing phenylalanine or tryptophan. Fields, in order: J gene, V gene, D gene, clone size, CDR3 DNA, CDR3 protein. D genes are given only for firm matches. A row's size may be missing; if present it is once, few, many or a size class.

j_gene: TRBJ2-5; v_gene: TRBV5-1; d_gene: -; abundance: -; CDR3nt: TGCGCCAGCAGCTTGGGCCGCTCGGAAGAGACCCAGTACTTC; CDR3aa: CASSLGRSEETQYF
j_gene: TRBJ1-2; v_gene: TRBV28; d_gene: -; abundance: -; CDR3nt: TGTGCCAGCAGTTTAAGCGGGGCGGACTATGGCTACACCTTC; CDR3aa: CASSLSGADYGYTF
j_gene: TRBJ2-3; v_gene: TRBV7-3; d_gene: -; abundance: -; CDR3nt: TGTGCCAGCAGCCCAAGACTGGTCCCCACAGATACGCAGTATTTT; CDR3aa: CASSPRLVPTDTQYF
j_gene: TRBJ1-5; v_gene: TRBV28; d_gene: TRBD1; abundance: -; CDR3nt: TGTGCCAGCAGTCTCGGACAGGGAGGACAGCCCCAGCATTTT; CDR3aa: CASSLGQGGQPQHF
j_gene: TRBJ1-2; v_gene: TRBV30; d_gene: -; abundance: -; CDR3nt: TGTGCCTGGAGTGGGCACAGTAACTATGGCTACACCTTC; CDR3aa: CAWSGHSNYGYTF
j_gene: TRBJ2-7; v_gene: TRBV5-5; d_gene: -; abundance: -; CDR3nt: TGTGCCAGCAGCCCCGGGACTCCTACGTACTACGAGCAGTACTTC; CDR3aa: CASSPGTPTYYEQYF
j_gene: TRBJ2-7; v_gene: TRBV5-4; d_gene: TRBD1; abundance: -; CDR3nt: TGTGCCAGCAGCCTGACGGGACAGGGACCTGACGAGCAGTACTTC; CDR3aa: CASSLTGQGPDEQYF
j_gene: TRBJ1-1; v_gene: TRBV7-9; d_gene: -; abundance: -; CDR3nt: TGTGCCAGCAGCTTATACTCCCTCAACACTGAAGCTTTCTTT; CDR3aa: CASSLYSLNTEAFF
j_gene: TRBJ1-1; v_gene: TRBV27; d_gene: -; abundance: -; CDR3nt: TGTGCCAGCTCCACCCGACTCGGGGGAGATGGCACTGAAGCTTTCTTT; CDR3aa: CASSTRLGGDGTEAFF
j_gene: TRBJ2-7; v_gene: TRBV30; d_gene: TRBD1; abundance: -; CDR3nt: TGTGCCTGGACGAGGGACAGGGCCTACGAGCAGTACTTC; CDR3aa: CAWTRDRAYEQYF
j_gene: TRBJ1-5; v_gene: TRBV30; d_gene: -; abundance: -; CDR3nt: TGTGCCTGGAGTGCCAGAGACAATCGGCCCCAGCATTTT; CDR3aa: CAWSARDNRPQHF
j_gene: TRBJ2-3; v_gene: TRBV5-1; d_gene: -; abundance: -; CDR3nt: TGCGCCAGCAGCTTGGGTCACGGGGGGCCGGGGGCAGATACGCAGTATTTT; CDR3aa: CASSLGHGGPGADTQYF
j_gene: TRBJ1-6; v_gene: TRBV5-1; d_gene: -; abundance: -; CDR3nt: TGCGCCAGCAGCCCCCGTCGGGAGGGTAATTCACCCCTCCACTTT; CDR3aa: CASSPRREGNSPLHF
j_gene: TRBJ2-7; v_gene: TRBV27; d_gene: -; abundance: -; CDR3nt: TGTGCCAGCTCAAGGACTTTCGTAGGCACCTACGAGCAGTACTTC; CDR3aa: CASSRTFVGTYEQYF
j_gene: TRBJ2-7; v_gene: TRBV5-1; d_gene: TRBD1; abundance: -; CDR3nt: TGCGCCAGCAGCCCGCGGCGAGACAGGGGGCCCCCTTCCTACGAGCAGTACTTC; CDR3aa: CASSPRRDRGPPSYEQYF
j_gene: TRBJ2-1; v_gene: TRBV7-2; d_gene: TRBD2; abundance: -; CDR3nt: TGTGCCAGCAGCACCTTAGCCTCTCTAGCGGGGGGGCCAGATGAGCAGTTCTTC; CDR3aa: CASSTLASLAGGPDEQFF
j_gene: TRBJ2-3; v_gene: TRBV5-1; d_gene: -; abundance: -; CDR3nt: TGCGCCAGCAGTATTAGCGGCACTCGCACAGATACGCAGTATTTT; CDR3aa: CASSISGTRTDTQYF
j_gene: TRBJ1-2; v_gene: TRBV2; d_gene: -; abundance: -; CDR3nt: TGTGCCACCGGATTGACAGCTAACTATGGCTACACCTTC; CDR3aa: CATGLTANYGYTF
j_gene: TRBJ2-7; v_gene: TRBV27; d_gene: TRBD1; abundance: -; CDR3nt: TGTGCCAGCAGCGGACAGGGGTCCGCCTACGAGCAGTACTTC; CDR3aa: CASSGQGSAYEQYF
j_gene: TRBJ2-1; v_gene: TRBV7-2; d_gene: TRBD2; abundance: -; CDR3nt: TGTGCCAGCAGCTGGATTAGCGGGAGGGGGGCGTCCTACAATGAGCAGTTCTTC; CDR3aa: CASSWISGRGASYNEQFF
j_gene: TRBJ2-3; v_gene: TRBV27; d_gene: -; abundance: -; CDR3nt: TGTGCCAGCATGGAGACAGTAGGAGATACGCAGTATTTT; CDR3aa: CASMETVGDTQYF
j_gene: TRBJ1-4; v_gene: TRBV28; d_gene: -; abundance: -; CDR3nt: TGTGCCAGCATTACTTCAGGGCGACAACTGTTTTTT; CDR3aa: CASITSGRQLFF
j_gene: TRBJ1-5; v_gene: TRBV7-9; d_gene: TRBD1; abundance: few; CDR3nt: TGTGCCAGCAGCCCCACAGGGGACAGCTTTCAGCCCCAGCATTTT; CDR3aa: CASSPTGDSFQPQHF
j_gene: TRBJ1-4; v_gene: TRBV6-5; d_gene: -; abundance: -; CDR3nt: TGTGCCAGCAGCTCTCAGCGGGGGCGCCATGAAAAACTGTTTTTT; CDR3aa: CASSSQRGRHEKLFF
j_gene: TRBJ2-3; v_gene: TRBV28; d_gene: -; abundance: once; CDR3nt: TGTGCCACCTCTTATGTGTCAGATACGCAGTATTTT; CDR3aa: CATSYVSDTQYF
j_gene: TRBJ2-3; v_gene: TRBV11-2; d_gene: TRBD1; abundance: -; CDR3nt: TGTGCCAGCAGCATAGGGACAGGGAGCACAGATACGCAGTATTTT; CDR3aa: CASSIGTGSTDTQYF
j_gene: TRBJ1-4; v_gene: TRBV7-9; d_gene: -; abundance: -; CDR3nt: TGTGCCAGCAGCTTAGGGGGCGGTACTAATGAAAAACTGTTTTTT; CDR3aa: CASSLGGGTNEKLFF
j_gene: TRBJ2-1; v_gene: TRBV2; d_gene: -; abundance: -; CDR3nt: TGTGCCAGCACAGGAAGTACCTACAATGAGCAGTTCTTC; CDR3aa: CASTGSTYNEQFF
j_gene: TRBJ1-3; v_gene: TRBV29-1; d_gene: -; abundance: -; CDR3nt: TGCAGCGTTGAGGTCGGGGGAAACACCATATATTTT; CDR3aa: CSVEVGGNTIYF
j_gene: TRBJ1-5; v_gene: TRBV18; d_gene: TRBD1; abundance: -; CDR3nt: TGTGCCAGCTCGGGACAGGTAAATCAGCCCCAGCATTTT; CDR3aa: CASSGQVNQPQHF
j_gene: TRBJ2-7; v_gene: TRBV19; d_gene: -; abundance: -; CDR3nt: TGTGCCAGTAGCCCCCGGGGATACTCCTACGAGCAGTACTTC; CDR3aa: CASSPRGYSYEQYF
j_gene: TRBJ1-1; v_gene: TRBV28; d_gene: -; abundance: few; CDR3nt: TGTGCCAGCAGTTTATTGCCGGGTTACACTGAAGCTTTCTTT; CDR3aa: CASSLLPGYTEAFF